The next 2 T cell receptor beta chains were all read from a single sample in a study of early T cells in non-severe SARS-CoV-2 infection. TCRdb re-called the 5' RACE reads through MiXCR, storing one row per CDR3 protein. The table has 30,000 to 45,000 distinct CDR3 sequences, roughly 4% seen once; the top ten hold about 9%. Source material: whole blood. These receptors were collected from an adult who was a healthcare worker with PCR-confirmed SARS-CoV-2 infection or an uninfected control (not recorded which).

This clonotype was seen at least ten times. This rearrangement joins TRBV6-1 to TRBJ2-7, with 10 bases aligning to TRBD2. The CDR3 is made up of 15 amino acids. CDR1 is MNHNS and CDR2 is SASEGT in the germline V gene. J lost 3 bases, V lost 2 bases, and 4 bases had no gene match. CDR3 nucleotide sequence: TGTGCCAGCAGTGAACGGACTAGCGGCGGCTACGAGCAGTACGTC. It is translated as CASSERTSGGYEQYV.

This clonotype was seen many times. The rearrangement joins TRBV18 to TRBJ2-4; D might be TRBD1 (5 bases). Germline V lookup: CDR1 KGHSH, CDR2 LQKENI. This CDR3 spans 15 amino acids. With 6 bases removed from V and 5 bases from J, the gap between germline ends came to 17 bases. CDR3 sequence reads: CASSQGARLENIQYF. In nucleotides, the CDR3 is TGTGCCAGCTCCCAAGGGGCCCGGCTTGAAAACATTCAGTACTTC.